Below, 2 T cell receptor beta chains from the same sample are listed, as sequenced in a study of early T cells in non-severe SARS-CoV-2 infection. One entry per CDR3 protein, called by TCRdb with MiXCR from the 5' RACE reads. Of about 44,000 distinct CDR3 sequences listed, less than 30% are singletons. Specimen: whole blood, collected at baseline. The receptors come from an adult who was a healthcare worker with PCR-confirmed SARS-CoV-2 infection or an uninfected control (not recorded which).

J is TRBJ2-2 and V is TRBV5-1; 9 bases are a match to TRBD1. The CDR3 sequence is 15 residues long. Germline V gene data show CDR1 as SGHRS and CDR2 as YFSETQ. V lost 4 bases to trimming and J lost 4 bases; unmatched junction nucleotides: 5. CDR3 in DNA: TGCGCCAGCAGCGTACAGGGGGCGATCACCGGGGAGCTGTTTTTT. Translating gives CASSVQGAITGELFF.

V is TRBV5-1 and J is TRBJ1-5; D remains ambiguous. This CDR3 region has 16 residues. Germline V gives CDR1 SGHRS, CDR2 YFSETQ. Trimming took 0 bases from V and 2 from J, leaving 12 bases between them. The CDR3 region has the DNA TGCGCCAGCAGCTTGGATCCCAACCTTGGCAATCAGCCCCAGCATTTT. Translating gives CASSLDPNLGNQPQHF.